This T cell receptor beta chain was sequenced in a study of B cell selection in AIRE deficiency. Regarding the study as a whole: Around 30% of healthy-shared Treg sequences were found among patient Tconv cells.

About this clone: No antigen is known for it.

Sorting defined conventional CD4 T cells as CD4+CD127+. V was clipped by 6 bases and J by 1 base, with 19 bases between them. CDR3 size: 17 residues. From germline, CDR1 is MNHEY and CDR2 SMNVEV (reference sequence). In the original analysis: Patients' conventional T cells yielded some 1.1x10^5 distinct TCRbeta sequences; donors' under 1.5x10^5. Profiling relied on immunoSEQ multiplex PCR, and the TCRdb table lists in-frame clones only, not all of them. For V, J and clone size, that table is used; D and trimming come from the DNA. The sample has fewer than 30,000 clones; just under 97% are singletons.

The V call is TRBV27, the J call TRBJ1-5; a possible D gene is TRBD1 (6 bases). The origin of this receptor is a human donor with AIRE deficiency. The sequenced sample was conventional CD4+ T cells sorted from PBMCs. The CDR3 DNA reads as TGTGCCAGCAGCTCTCCAACGACAGGTCTCAGCAATCAGCCCCAGCATTTT. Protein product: CASSSPTTGLSNQPQHF.